Each of the 25 T cell receptor beta chains below was sequenced from the same sample in a study of response to subunit inactivated influenza vaccine (dated 2018 in TCRdb). Receptors were amplified or captured by RT-PCR. Sequenced using an Illumina HiSeq 2500. TCRdb reworked the public reads: Q25 trimming with fastp, MiXCR clone assembly, productive beta chains retained. Every CDR3 protein is listed once, alongside the most common genes and DNA of its rows. The sample profile shows just under 550,000 distinct CDR3 sequences; 20% to 25% of them were found once. The ten largest clones represent under 3.5% of the sample. The data also belong to a second study, concerning T cells expressing NK-cell markers. Taken from the second paper: The TCR beta cDNA libraries were made using 5'RACE template switching, a step that added both a universal primer site and unique molecular identifiers.

Sample: CD4+ T cells sorted from PBMCs, taken 11 to 12 days after vaccination. The receptors were gathered from a man aged 45-60 years who received an inactivated influenza vaccine. Donor details come from another sample of the same person, matched by shared clones.

The rearrangement joins TRBV7-2 to TRBJ1-3; a weak D match, TRBD1 (5 bases). Trimming shortened V by 1 base and J by 3 bases, and 13 bases separated the two germline ends. CDR1 is SGHTA and CDR2 is FQGNSA in the germline V gene. The CDR3 covers 16 residues. DNA for the CDR3: TGTGCCAGCAGCTTAGTCTCGGGGGGTCGTGGAAACACCATATATTTT. This encodes CASSLVSGGRGNTIYF.

The V call is TRBV19, the J call TRBJ2-1; 9 positions agree with TRBD1. The ends lost 4 bases at V and 8 bases at J; junction bases unmatched: 9. This CDR3 is built from 15 residues. Germline V gene sequence: CDR1 LNHDA, CDR2 SQIVND (reference sequence). The CDR3 DNA follows: TGTGCCAGTAGTAGCGGGGGACAGGGACTGGATGAGCAGTTCTTC. Translated, it gives CASSSGGQGLDEQFF.

The chain uses TRBV18 and TRBJ1-5, with D perhaps TRBD1 (5 bases). V was cut by 6 bases and J by 5 bases, with 17 bases left in between. This CDR3 spans 15 amino acids. CDR1 and CDR2 (germline): KGHSH, LQKENI. This CDR3 reads CASSTVEGRYQPQHF. In DNA, the CDR3 is TGTGCCAGCTCTACCGTAGAGGGGAGGTATCAGCCCCAGCATTTT.

V gene TRBV5-1 combines with J gene TRBJ2-5, with D tentatively TRBD2 (6 bases). V was pared by 3 bases and J by 5 bases, with 14 bases between. Germline CDR1 is SGHRS and CDR2 is YFSETQ. The CDR3 covers 14 residues. The CDR3, as DNA: TGCGCCAGCAGCTGGGGAAGGGCGGGGGAGACCCAGTACTTC. Its translation is CASSWGRAGETQYF.

The chain couples TRBV7-9 to TRBJ2-1; tentative D call: TRBD1 (6 bases). Germline lookup yields CDR1 SEHNR and CDR2 FQNEAQ (reference sequence). The CDR3 is 13 residues long. Trimming left V 6 bases short and J 13 bases short, with 19 bases between. This CDR3 reads CASREVQGPHQFF. CDR3 nucleotides: TGTGCCAGCAGGGAGGTCCAGGGGCCACACCAGTTCTTC.

This clonotype has a handful of counts. DNA for the CDR3: TGTGCCAGCACCCCCATGGAGGAATCACCCCTCCACTTT. Its translation is CASTPMEESPLHF. The V call is TRBV6-1, the J call TRBJ1-6; D gene unclear. The CDR3 runs 13 residues. Per germline, CDR1 MNHNS and CDR2 SASEGT. Trimming cost V 7 bases and J 10 bases, with 14 bases left between them.

In its sample, this clonotype was seen many times. The rearrangement uses TRBV20-1 and TRBJ1-1; possible D gene TRBD1, 5 bases. Germline V gene data show CDR1 as DFQATT and CDR2 as SNEGSKA (reference sequence). Trimming removed 6 bases at V and 5 bases at J, with 19 bases between. The CDR3 runs 14 residues. This CDR3 reads CSAWTPGGETEAFF. CDR3 nucleotides: TGCAGTGCGTGGACCCCTGGGGGAGAGACTGAAGCTTTCTTT.

This clonotype has only a few counts. This sequence joins TRBV20-1 and TRBJ1-4; D unclear. CDR3 size: 11 residues. Germline V gene lookup returns CDR1 DFQATT and CDR2 SNEGSKA (reference sequence). V was clipped by 4 bases and J by 4 bases, with 4 bases between them. The CDR3 loop is CSANDNEKLFF. The CDR3, as DNA: TGCAGTGCTAACGATAATGAAAAACTGTTTTTT.

The rearrangement links TRBV12-3 or TRBV12-4 to TRBJ2-5; 8 bases fit TRBD2. J was trimmed by 4 bases and V by 4 bases; bases with no gene match: 14. This CDR3 has 17 amino acids. The CDR3 DNA sequence: TGTGCCAGCAGTTCTAACCCCGGGACTAGGATGGGAGAGACCCAGTACTTC. It translates to CASSSNPGTRMGETQYF.

This clonotype was found a few times. The chain recombines TRBV5-1 with TRBJ2-7; D is ambiguous. The germline CDR1 and CDR2 sequences are SGHRS and YFSETQ. The CDR3 spans 14 residues. V was shortened by 4 bases and J by 7 bases, with 18 bases between the two germline ends. This chain's CDR3 is CASSTTWTGGEQYF. Here the CDR3 DNA reads TGCGCCAGCAGCACGACCTGGACGGGTGGGGAGCAGTACTTC.

The genes are TRBV27 and TRBJ2-4, with D maybe TRBD2 (6 bases). V lost 6 bases, J lost 5 bases, and 17 bases lay in between. CDR1 and CDR2 from the germline V gene are MNHEY and SMNVEV (reference sequence). This CDR3 is 15 amino acids long. The CDR3 loop is CASRPGGGRQNIQYF. CDR3 nucleotides: TGTGCCAGCAGGCCCGGCGGAGGGCGCCAAAACATTCAGTACTTC.

Only a few counts were recorded for this clonotype. The chain has TRBV7-9 and TRBJ2-7, with D perhaps TRBD2 (5 bases). Between the trimmed V and J ends, which lost 1 base and 6 bases, there was a span of 13 bases. The CDR3 totals 14 residues. CDR1 SEHNR and CDR2 FQNEAQ come from the germline V gene (reference sequence). In nucleotides, the CDR3 is TGTGCCAGCAGCTTAGTTAGCCGTGGGAGCGAGCAGTACTTC. Protein sequence: CASSLVSRGSEQYF.

The chain recombines TRBV7-2 with TRBJ1-6; D uncertain. The CDR3 is 14 amino acids. Germline values: CDR1 SGHTA, CDR2 FQGNSA. Deletions cut 3 bases from V and 8 bases from J, with 11 bases between. The CDR3 here is CASSFVASDSPLHF. The DNA of the CDR3 is TGTGCCAGCAGCTTCGTTGCTTCGGATTCACCCCTCCACTTT.

This clonotype has more than one count but fewer than ten. This chain uses TRBV15 with TRBJ2-1, with D possibly matching TRBD2 (6 bases). Trimming shortened V by 9 bases and J by 5 bases, and 8 bases separated the two germline ends. In germline, CDR1 is LNHNV, CDR2 YYDKDF (reference sequence). The CDR3 has 11 residues. The CDR3 DNA reads as TGTGCCACGGAGGGCAACAATGAGCAGTTCTTC. Its protein is CATEGNNEQFF. The variable domain in full, completed from reference TRBV15 and TRBJ2-1, reads DAMVIQNPRYQVTQFGKPVTLSCSQTLNHNVMYWYQQKSSQAPKLLFHYYDKDFNNEADTPDNFQSRRPNTSFCFLDIRSPGLGDTAMYLCATEGNNEQFFGPGTRLTVL.

This clonotype was seen repeatedly, ten times or more. The V and J genes are TRBV5-1 and TRBJ1-2; D is uncertain. This CDR3 contains 14 residues. The germline V gene has CDR1 SGHRS and CDR2 YFSETQ. V was shortened by 2 bases and J by 3 bases, with 11 bases between the two germline ends. CDR3 protein: CASSFVGGDYGYTF. DNA for the CDR3: TGCGCCAGCAGCTTCGTCGGAGGTGACTATGGCTACACCTTC.

This chain uses TRBV11-2 with TRBJ1-6, with a weak D call TRBD1 (5 bases). Trimming left V 0 bases short and J 13 bases short, with 13 bases between. The CDR3 contains 14 residues. Germline CDR1 reads SGHAT; CDR2 reads FQNNGV. CDR3 amino acids: CASSLDRRGHPLHF. As DNA, the CDR3 is TGTGCCAGCAGCTTAGATCGCCGAGGACATCCCCTCCACTTT.

This clonotype was recorded a few times. The chain is built from TRBV7-2 and TRBJ1-4, with 11 positions matching TRBD1. Germline V gene lookup returns CDR1 SGHTA and CDR2 FQGNSA. The CDR3 totals 14 residues. V was pared by 1 base and J by 10 bases, with 2 bases of the junction left unmatched. The CDR3, as DNA: TGTGCCAGCAGCTTAGGGGGGACAGGGGGAAAACTGTTTTTT. Protein sequence: CASSLGGTGGKLFF.

The chain's CDR3 is CSATQPIVGELFF. Written as DNA, the CDR3 is TGCAGTGCCACCCAACCCATTGTAGGGGAGCTGTTTTTT. The gene calls are TRBV20-1 and TRBJ2-2; D gene ambiguous. This CDR3 region has 13 residues. The germline V gene has CDR1 DFQATT and CDR2 SNEGSKA (reference sequence). Trimming stripped 6 bases from V and 8 bases from J, with 16 bases between.

This clonotype was picked up a small number of times. The J gene is TRBJ2-7, the V gene TRBV24-1; tentative D call: TRBD2 (6 bases). The CDR3 runs to 12 residues. Looked up from germline, CDR1 is KGHDR and CDR2 is SFDVKD. V was trimmed by 5 bases and J by 3 bases, leaving 7 bases between them. The CDR3 DNA is TGTGCCACCAGTGCAGCGGGCTACGAGCAGTACTTC. It codes for CATSAAGYEQYF.

The table lists this clonotype with many counts. V is TRBV24-1 and J is TRBJ2-1; D is possibly TRBD2 (5 bases). CDR3 length equals 14 residues. CDR1 and CDR2 from the germline V gene are KGHDR and SFDVKD. The V end was cut by 6 bases, the J end by 6 bases, with 14 bases between. The CDR3 spells CATSRAGGSNEQFF. CDR3 in DNA: TGTGCCACCAGTCGGGCCGGAGGTAGCAATGAGCAGTTCTTC.

The chain recombines TRBV12-3 or TRBV12-4 with TRBJ1-1; 8 positions agree with TRBD1. V lost 5 bases, J lost 5 bases, and 7 bases stayed unmatched. The CDR3 sequence is 14 residues long. The CDR3 region is CASSQQGDWTEAFF. CDR3 sequence (DNA): TGTGCCAGCAGTCAACAGGGGGATTGGACTGAAGCTTTCTTT.

There are a few counts of this clonotype. The CDR3 spells CASSLEDTPTGELFF. The CDR3 region has the DNA TGCGCCAGCAGCTTGGAGGACACCCCCACCGGGGAGCTGTTTTTT. The rearrangement joins TRBV5-1 to TRBJ2-2; tentative D call: TRBD1 (5 bases). V lost 0 bases and J lost 4, with 10 bases in between. CDR1 is SGHRS and CDR2 is YFSETQ in the germline V gene. The CDR3 has 15 amino acids.

Only a few counts were recorded for this clonotype. The chain recombines TRBV6-2 or TRBV6-3 with TRBJ2-1, with 8 bases fitting TRBD1. V dropped 7 bases and J dropped 4; count of bases not matched to a gene: 9. The CDR3 has 15 amino acids. The germline V gene has CDR1 MNHEY and CDR2 SVGEGT. The CDR3: CASKTGTGVYNEQFF. The CDR3 nucleotides are TGTGCCAGCAAGACCGGGACAGGAGTATACAATGAGCAGTTCTTC.

Notes on this clonotype: Compared with germline, one end of the junction differs, possibly owing to a read error. The chain joins TRBV4-3 to TRBJ2-7; 9 bases match TRBD1. Per the germline V gene, CDR1 is LGHNA and CDR2 is YSLEER. This CDR3 is 13 amino acids long. The CDR3 loop reads CASSLITGGPTDF. Written as DNA, the CDR3 is TGCGCCAGCAGCCTGATCACAGGGGGCCCAACTGACTTC.

In its sample, this clonotype was seen a few times. The CDR3 coding sequence is TGTGCCAGCACCACCGCAGCCTCTAACACTGAAGCTTTCTTT. This gives the protein CASTTAASNTEAFF. This sequence joins TRBV7-2 and TRBJ1-1; D uncertain. The V and J ends lost 7 bases and 2 bases respectively, with 14 bases between them. Germline V CDR1 and CDR2: SGHTA, FQGNSA. This CDR3 has 14 amino acids.